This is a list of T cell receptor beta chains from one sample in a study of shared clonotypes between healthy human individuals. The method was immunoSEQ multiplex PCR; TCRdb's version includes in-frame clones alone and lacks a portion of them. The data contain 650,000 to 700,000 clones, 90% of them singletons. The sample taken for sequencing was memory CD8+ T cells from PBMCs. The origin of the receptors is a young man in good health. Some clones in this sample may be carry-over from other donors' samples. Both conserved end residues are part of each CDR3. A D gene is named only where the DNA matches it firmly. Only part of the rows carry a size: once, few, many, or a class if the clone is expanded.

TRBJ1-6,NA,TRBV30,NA,CAWNGRGRSPLHF,TGTGCCTGGAACGGTCGGGGAAGATCACCCCTCCACTTT
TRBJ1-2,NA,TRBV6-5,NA,CASSYSGGNYGYTF,TGTGCCAGCAGTTACTCTGGGGGTAACTATGGCTACACCTTC
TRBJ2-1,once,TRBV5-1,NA,CASSLTARSSYNEQFF,TGCGCCAGCAGCTTGACAGCGCGGAGCTCCTACAATGAGCAGTTCTTC
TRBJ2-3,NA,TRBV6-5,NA,CASSYSTGWGTDTQYF,TGTGCCAGCAGTTACTCAACAGGGTGGGGCACAGATACGCAGTATTTT
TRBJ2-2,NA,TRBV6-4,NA,CASSKKGDTGELFF,TGTGCCAGCAGTAAAAAGGGGGACACCGGGGAGCTGTTTTTT
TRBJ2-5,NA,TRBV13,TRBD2,CASSLRSSGIGETQYF,TGTGCCAGCAGCTTAAGGTCTAGCGGGATAGGAGAGACCCAGTACTTC
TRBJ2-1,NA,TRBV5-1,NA,CASSLRRDRTNEQFF,TGCGCCAGCAGCTTGAGGCGGGACCGGACTAATGAGCAGTTCTTC
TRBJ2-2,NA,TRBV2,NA,CASRRPGDLNTGELFF,TGTGCCAGCAGACGGCCCGGGGACTTGAACACCGGGGAGCTGTTTTTT
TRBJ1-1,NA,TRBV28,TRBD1,CASRPQGARTEAFF,TGTGCCAGCAGGCCACAGGGGGCGCGCACTGAAGCTTTCTTT
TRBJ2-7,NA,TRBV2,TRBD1,CASTSPRDRGLEQYF,TGTGCCAGCACCTCCCCCCGGGACAGGGGGCTCGAGCAGTACTTC
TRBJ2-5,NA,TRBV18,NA,CASSLLPGETQYF,TGTGCCAGCTCATTACTACCGGGCGAGACCCAGTACTTC
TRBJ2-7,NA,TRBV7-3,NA,CASSLGGSDYEQYF,TGTGCCAGCAGCTTAGGTGGCAGCGACTACGAGCAGTACTTC
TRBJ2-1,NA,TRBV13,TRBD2,CASSWGGTLAPGLAGNEQFF,TGTGCCAGCAGCTGGGGGGGGACACTAGCTCCGGGACTAGCGGGAAATGAGCAGTTCTTC
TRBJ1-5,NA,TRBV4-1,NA,CASSPVGAGQPQHF,TGCGCCAGCAGCCCCGTCGGGGCGGGTCAGCCCCAGCATTTT
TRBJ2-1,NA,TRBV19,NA,CASSIEGYNEQFF,TGTGCCAGTAGTATTGAAGGATACAATGAGCAGTTCTTC
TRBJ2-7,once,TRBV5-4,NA,CASSLVGGEQYF,TGTGCCAGCAGCTTGGTGGGTGGGGAGCAGTACTTC
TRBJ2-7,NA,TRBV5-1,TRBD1,CASSADRAYDYEQYF,TGCGCCAGCAGTGCGGACAGGGCCTATGACTACGAGCAGTACTTC
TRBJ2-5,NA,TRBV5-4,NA,CASSFIGSQGTQYF,TGTGCCAGCAGCTTTATTGGGAGCCAAGGGACCCAGTACTTC
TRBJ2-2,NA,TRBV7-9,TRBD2,CAGSTSGRVSTGELFF,TGTGCCGGATCAACTAGCGGGAGGGTCAGCACCGGGGAGCTGTTTTTT
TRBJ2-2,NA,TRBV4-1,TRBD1,CASSQSAGTEVANTGELFF,TGCGCCAGCAGCCAAAGCGCCGGGACAGAGGTCGCGAACACCGGGGAGCTGTTTTTT
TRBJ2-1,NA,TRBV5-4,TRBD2,CASSPIIAGANEQFF,TGTGCCAGCAGCCCGATTATCGCGGGAGCAAATGAGCAGTTCTTC
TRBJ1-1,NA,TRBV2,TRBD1,CASTPWRDRAVTEAFF,TGTGCCAGCACCCCATGGCGGGACAGGGCTGTCACTGAAGCTTTCTTT
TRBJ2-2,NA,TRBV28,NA,CARDSTGELFF,TGTGCCAGAGACAGCACCGGGGAGCTGTTTTTT
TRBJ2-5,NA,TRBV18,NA,CASSPYRVETQYF,TGTGCCAGCTCACCGTACAGGGTGGAGACCCAGTACTTC
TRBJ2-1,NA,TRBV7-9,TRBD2,CASSFPPGLAISGQFF,TGTGCCAGCAGCTTCCCACCGGGACTAGCGATTTCGGGGCAGTTCTTC
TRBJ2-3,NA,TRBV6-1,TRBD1,CASRHRDRGPDTQYF,TGTGCCAGCAGACACCGGGACAGGGGGCCAGATACGCAGTATTTT
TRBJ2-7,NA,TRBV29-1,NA,CSATGLASSYEQYF,TGCAGCGCAACCGGACTGGCCAGCTCCTACGAGCAGTACTTC
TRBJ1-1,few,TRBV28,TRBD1,CASSGSRGRAEAFF,TGTGCCAGCAGTGGTAGCAGGGGGCGCGCTGAAGCTTTCTTT
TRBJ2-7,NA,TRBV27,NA,CASSLGQTYEQYF,TGTGCCAGCAGTTTAGGGCAGACTTACGAGCAGTACTTC
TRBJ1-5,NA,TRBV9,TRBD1,CASSDWDRDQPQHF,TGTGCCAGCAGCGACTGGGACAGGGATCAGCCCCAGCATTTT
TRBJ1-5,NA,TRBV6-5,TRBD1,CASSQSRGDQPQHF,TGTGCCAGCAGTCAGTCCAGGGGGGATCAGCCCCAGCATTTT
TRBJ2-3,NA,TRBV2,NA,CASSGTKSRTDTQYF,TGTGCCAGCAGTGGGACTAAGAGTAGAACAGATACGCAGTATTTT
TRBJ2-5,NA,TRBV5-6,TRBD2,CASSLEPGGDQEETQYF,TGTGCCAGCAGCTTGGAACCGGGAGGGGACCAGGAAGAGACCCAGTACTTC
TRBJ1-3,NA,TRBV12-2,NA,CASRLADPPGGNTIYF,TGTGCAAGTCGCTTAGCAGACCCACCTGGAGGAAACACCATATATTTT
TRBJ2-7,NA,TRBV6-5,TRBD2,CASSYERLAGHYEQYF,TGTGCCAGCAGTTATGAACGACTAGCGGGCCACTACGAGCAGTACTTC
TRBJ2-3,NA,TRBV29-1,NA,CSVEVVRRTTDTQYF,TGCAGCGTTGAAGTAGTCCGACGAACCACAGATACGCAGTATTTT
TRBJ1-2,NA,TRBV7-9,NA,CASSLDWTQIYGYTF,TGTGCCAGCAGCTTAGACTGGACACAGATCTATGGCTACACCTTC
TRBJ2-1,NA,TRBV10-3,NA,CAISEVWGSNEQFF,TGTGCCATCAGTGAGGTTTGGGGGAGCAATGAGCAGTTCTTC
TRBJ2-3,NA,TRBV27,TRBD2,CASMGQERGYDTDTQYF,TGTGCCAGCATGGGTCAGGAGCGGGGGTATGACACAGATACGCAGTATTTT
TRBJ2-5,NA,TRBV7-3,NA,CASSLTGAVRETQYF,TGTGCCAGCAGCTTAACAGGGGCGGTCCGGGAGACCCAGTACTTC
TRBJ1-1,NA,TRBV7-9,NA,CASSLSGHETFF,TGTGCCAGCAGCCTATCGGGGCATGAAACTTTCTTT
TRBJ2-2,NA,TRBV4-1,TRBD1,CASSHGTGGAELFF,TGCGCCAGCAGCCATGGGACAGGGGGCGCGGAGCTGTTTTTT
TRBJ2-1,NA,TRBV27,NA,CASSLGVTGNEQFF,TGTGCCAGCAGTTTAGGGGTAACAGGCAATGAGCAGTTCTTC